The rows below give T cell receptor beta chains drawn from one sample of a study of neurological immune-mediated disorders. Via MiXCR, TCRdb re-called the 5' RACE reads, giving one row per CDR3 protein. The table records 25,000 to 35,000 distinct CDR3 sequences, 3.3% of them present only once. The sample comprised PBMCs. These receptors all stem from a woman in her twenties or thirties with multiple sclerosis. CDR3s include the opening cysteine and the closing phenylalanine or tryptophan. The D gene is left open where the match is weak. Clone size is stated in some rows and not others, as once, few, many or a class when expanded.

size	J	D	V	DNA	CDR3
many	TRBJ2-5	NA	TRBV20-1	TGCAGTGCTAGACCTCTCGGGGCAGGGGTAGAGACCCAGTACTTC	CSARPLGAGVETQYF
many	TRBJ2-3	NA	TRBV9	TGTGCCAGCAGCCAAACCACCTACACAGATACGCAGTATTTT	CASSQTTYTDTQYF
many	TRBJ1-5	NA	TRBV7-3	TGTGCCAGCAGCGATGGACAGAATCAGCCCCAGCATTTT	CASSDGQNQPQHF
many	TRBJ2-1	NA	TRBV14	TGTGCCAGCAGCCACAGACAGTACAATGAGCAGTTCTTC	CASSHRQYNEQFF
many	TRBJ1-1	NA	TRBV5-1	TGCGCCAGCAGCTTCCGGGGGCTCACTGAAGCTTTCTTT	CASSFRGLTEAFF
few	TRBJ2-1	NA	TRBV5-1	TGCGCCAGCAGCTTGGGAGCCACTAGAAAGTACAATGAGCAGTTCTTC	CASSLGATRKYNEQFF
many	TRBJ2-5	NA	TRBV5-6	TGTGCCAGCAGCCCCTTTAGGCGGGCGGCGACCCAGTACTTC	CASSPFRRAATQYF
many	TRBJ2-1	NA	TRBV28	TGTGCCAGCACCTTCCGGGACTGGGGCGATGAGCAGTTCTTC	CASTFRDWGDEQFF
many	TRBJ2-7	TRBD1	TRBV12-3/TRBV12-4	TGTGCCAGCAGTCGCGAGGACAGGGGGAGGCAGTACTTC	CASSREDRGRQYF
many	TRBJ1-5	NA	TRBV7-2	TGTGCCAGCAGCTTTGGGGTGAGGAGGCCCCAGCATTTT	CASSFGVRRPQHF
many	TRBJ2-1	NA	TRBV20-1	TGCAGTGCTAGAGATTTATCTTCCACTTCTGGTAACAATGAGCAGTTCTTC	CSARDLSSTSGNNEQFF
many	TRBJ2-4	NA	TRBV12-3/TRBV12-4	TGTGCCAGCAGTTACCGGGACGCCCTAGCCAAAAACATTCAGTACTTC	CASSYRDALAKNIQYF
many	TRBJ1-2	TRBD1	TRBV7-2	TGTGCCAGCAGCCCAAGGACAGGGAACTATGGCTACACCTTC	CASSPRTGNYGYTF
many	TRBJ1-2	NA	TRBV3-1	TGTGCCAGCAGCCCGGACGCGAACTATGGCTACACCTTC	CASSPDANYGYTF
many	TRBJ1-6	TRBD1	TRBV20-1	TGCAGTGCAAGGACAGGGGGCTCTCATTCACCCCTCCACTTT	CSARTGGSHSPLHF
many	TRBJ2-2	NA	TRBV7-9	TGTGCCAGCAGCTTAGTGTGGCTCGGGGAGCTGTTTTTT	CASSLVWLGELFF
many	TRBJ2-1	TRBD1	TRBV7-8	TGTGCCAGCAGCTTAGCGACAGGACAGGGACTTGAGCAGTTCTTC	CASSLATGQGLEQFF
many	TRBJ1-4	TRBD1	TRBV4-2	TGTGCCAGCAGCCATCCCTTTACCGGGACAGGGGTTCTCCAAGGGGAAAAACTGTTTTTT	CASSHPFTGTGVLQGEKLFF
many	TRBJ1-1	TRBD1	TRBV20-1	TGCAGTGCTAGCCCGTGGACAGGGGGGACTGAAGCTTTCTTT	CSASPWTGGTEAFF
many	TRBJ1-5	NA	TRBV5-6	TGTGCCAGCAGCTTGGGGTCCATTCAGCCCCAGCATTTT	CASSLGSIQPQHF
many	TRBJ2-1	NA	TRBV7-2	TGTGCCAGCAGCGCGAGGCCGGGACTTTACAATGAGCAGTTCTTC	CASSARPGLYNEQFF
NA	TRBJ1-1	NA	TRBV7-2	TGTGCCAGCAGCTTAGCTTCAGGGTTACAGACTGAAGCTTTCTTT	CASSLASGLQTEAFF
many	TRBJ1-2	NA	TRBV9	TGTGCCAGCAGCCCCGGGGTGGGCGGGGCCGTTGGCTACACCTTC	CASSPGVGGAVGYTF
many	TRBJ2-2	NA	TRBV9	TGTGCCAGCAGCGCCGCACAGGGCCCAACAGTCGACACCGGGGAGCTGTTTTTT	CASSAAQGPTVDTGELFF